This T cell receptor (beta chain) derives from a study of T cell responses to AZD1222 COVID-19 vaccine. Sequencing used immunoSEQ multiplex PCR; TCRdb keeps in-frame clones, though not all of them. The sample contains fewer than 120,000 clones, 81% of which appear only once. CDR1 is SEHNR, CDR2 FQNEAQ, per germline (reference sequence). V gave up 5 bases and J gave up 15 bases, with 17 bases separating them. This CDR3 spans 12 amino acids. This receptor was taken from an adult in good health. The V and J genes are TRBV7-9 and TRBJ2-1; either TRBD1 or TRBD2 may fit D (6 bases each). The material was peripheral blood, obtained on day 0 of AZD1222 vaccination. In DNA form, the CDR3 reads TGTGCCAGCAGCCAGGGGACTCCCGGACCGTTCTTC. It translates to CASSQGTPGPFF.